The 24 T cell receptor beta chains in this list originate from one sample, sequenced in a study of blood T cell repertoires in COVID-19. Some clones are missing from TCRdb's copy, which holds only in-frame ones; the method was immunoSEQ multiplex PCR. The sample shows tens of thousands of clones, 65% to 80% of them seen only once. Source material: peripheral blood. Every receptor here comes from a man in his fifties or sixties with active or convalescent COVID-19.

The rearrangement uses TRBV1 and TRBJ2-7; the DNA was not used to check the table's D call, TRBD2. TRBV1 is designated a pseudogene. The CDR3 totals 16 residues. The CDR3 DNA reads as TGCACCAGCAGCCACCCCGGGAGAGCCTTATCCTGCGAGCAGTACTTC. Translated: CTSSHPGRALSCEQYF.

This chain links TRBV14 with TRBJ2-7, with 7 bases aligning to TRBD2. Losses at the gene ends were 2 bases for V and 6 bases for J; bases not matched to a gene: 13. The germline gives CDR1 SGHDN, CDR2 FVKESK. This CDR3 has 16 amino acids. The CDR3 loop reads CASSQFTGTIPSEQYF. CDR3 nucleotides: TGTGCCAGCAGCCAATTTACCGGGACTATTCCCTCCGAGCAGTACTTC.

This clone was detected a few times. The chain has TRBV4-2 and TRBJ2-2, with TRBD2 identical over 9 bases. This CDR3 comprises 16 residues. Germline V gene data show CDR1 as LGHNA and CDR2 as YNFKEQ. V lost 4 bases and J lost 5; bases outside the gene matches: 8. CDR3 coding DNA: TGTGCCAGCAGCCCCCCGGGGCGGGGGGGGACCGGGGAGCTGTTTTTT. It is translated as CASSPPGRGGTGELFF.

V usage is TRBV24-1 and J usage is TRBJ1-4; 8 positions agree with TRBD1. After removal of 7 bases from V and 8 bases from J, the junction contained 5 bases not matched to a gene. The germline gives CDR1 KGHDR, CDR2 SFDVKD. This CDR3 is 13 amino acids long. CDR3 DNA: TGTGCCACCAGAAACAGGGGGAGAGAAAAACTGTTTTTT. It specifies CATRNRGREKLFF.

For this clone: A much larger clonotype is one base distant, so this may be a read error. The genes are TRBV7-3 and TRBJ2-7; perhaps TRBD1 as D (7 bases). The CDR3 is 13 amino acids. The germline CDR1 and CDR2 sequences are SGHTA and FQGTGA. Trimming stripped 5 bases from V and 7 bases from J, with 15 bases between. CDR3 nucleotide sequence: TGTGCCAGCAGCATCACAGGGGCGGGGGAGCAGTACTTC. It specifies CASSITGAGEQYF.

Here the CDR3 reads CASSYSTGRQETQYF. The CDR3 nucleotides read TGTGCCAGCAGTTACTCGACAGGGCGTCAAGAGACCCAGTACTTC. This chain links TRBV6-5 with TRBJ2-5; 7 nucleotides align to TRBD1. Losses at the gene ends were 0 bases for V and 2 bases for J; bases not matched to a gene: 3. The germline V gene encodes CDR1 MNHEY and CDR2 SVGAGI. The CDR3 runs 15 residues.

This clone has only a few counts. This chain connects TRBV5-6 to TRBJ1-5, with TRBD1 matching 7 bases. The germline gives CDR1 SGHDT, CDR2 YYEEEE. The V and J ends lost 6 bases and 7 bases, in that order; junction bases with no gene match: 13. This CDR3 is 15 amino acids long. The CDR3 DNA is TGTGCCAGCATCGAAATCTTAGGGGGCGGACAGCCCCAGCATTTT. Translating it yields CASIEILGGGQPQHF.

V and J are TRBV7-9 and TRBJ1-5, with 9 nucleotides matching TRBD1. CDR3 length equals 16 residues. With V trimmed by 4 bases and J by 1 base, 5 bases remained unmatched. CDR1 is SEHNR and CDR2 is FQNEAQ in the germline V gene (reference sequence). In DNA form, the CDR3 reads TGTGCCAGCAGCTCACCCGGGACAGGGAGCAATCAGCCCCAGCATTTT. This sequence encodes CASSSPGTGSNQPQHF. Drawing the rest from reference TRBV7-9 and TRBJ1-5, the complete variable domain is DTGVSQNPRHKITKRGQNVTFRCDPISEHNRLYWYRQTLGQGPEFLTYFQNEAQLEKSRLLSDRFSAERPKGSFSTLEIQRTEQGDSAMYLCASSSPGTGSNQPQHFGDGTRLSIL.

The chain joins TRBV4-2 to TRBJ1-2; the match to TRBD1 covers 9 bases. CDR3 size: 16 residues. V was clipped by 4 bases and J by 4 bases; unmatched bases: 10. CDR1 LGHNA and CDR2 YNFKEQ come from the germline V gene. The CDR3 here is CASSLKLQGASYGYTF. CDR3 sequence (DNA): TGTGCCAGCAGCCTTAAATTACAGGGGGCATCCTATGGCTACACCTTC.

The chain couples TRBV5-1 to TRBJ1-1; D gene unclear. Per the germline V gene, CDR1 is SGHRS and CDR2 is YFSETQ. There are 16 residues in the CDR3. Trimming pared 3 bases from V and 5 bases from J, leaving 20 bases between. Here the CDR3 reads CASSSPVNVEGTEAFF. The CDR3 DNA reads TGCGCCAGCAGCTCCCCTGTTAACGTAGAGGGAACTGAAGCTTTCTTT. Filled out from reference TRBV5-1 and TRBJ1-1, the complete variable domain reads KAGVTQTPRYLIKTRGQQVTLSCSPISGHRSVSWYQQTPGQGLQFLFEYFSETQRNKGNFPGRFSGRQFSNSRSEMNVSTLELGDSALYLCASSSPVNVEGTEAFFGQGTRLTVV.

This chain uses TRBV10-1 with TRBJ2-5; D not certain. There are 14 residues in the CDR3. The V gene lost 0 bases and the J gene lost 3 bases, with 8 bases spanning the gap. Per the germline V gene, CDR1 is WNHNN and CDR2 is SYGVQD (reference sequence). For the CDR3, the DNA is TGCGCCAGCAGTGAGTCGGGCAGGAAAGAGACCCAGTACTTC. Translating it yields CASSESGRKETQYF.

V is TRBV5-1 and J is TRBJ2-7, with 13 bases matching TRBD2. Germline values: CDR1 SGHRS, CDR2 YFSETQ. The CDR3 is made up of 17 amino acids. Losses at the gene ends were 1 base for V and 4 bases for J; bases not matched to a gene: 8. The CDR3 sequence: CASSLNFGTSGEYEQYF. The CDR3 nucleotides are TGCGCCAGCAGCTTGAACTTCGGGACTAGCGGGGAATACGAGCAGTACTTC.

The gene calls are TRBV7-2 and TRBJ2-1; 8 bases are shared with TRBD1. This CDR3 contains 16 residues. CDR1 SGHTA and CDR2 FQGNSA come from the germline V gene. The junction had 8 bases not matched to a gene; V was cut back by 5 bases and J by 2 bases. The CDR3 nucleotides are TGTGCCAGCAGCCTCCTTCGGACAGGGCCCTACAATGAGCAGTTCTTC. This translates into CASSLLRTGPYNEQFF.

CDR3 protein: CASSFTPGQSTDTQYF. DNA for the CDR3: TGTGCCAGCAGCTTCACCCCGGGACAGAGCACAGATACGCAGTATTTT. J is TRBJ2-3 and V is TRBV7-6, with 7 bases lining up with TRBD1. The V gene end was trimmed by 3 bases and the J gene end by 0 bases; junction bases not matched to a gene: 6. The germline V gene encodes CDR1 SGHVS and CDR2 FNYEAQ. The CDR3 has 16 amino acids.

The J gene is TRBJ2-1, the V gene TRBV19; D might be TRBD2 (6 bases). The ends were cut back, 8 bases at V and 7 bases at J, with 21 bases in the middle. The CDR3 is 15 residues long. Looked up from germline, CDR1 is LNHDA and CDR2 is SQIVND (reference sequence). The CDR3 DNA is TGTGCCAGTGCCTATTTGGGGGGAAGTGAGAATGAGCAGTTCTTC. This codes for CASAYLGGSENEQFF.

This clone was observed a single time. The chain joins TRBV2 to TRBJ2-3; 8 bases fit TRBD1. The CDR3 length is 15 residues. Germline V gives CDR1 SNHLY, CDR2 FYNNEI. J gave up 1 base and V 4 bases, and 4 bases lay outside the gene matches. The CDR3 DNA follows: TGTGCCAGCAGTGCGGACAGGGCTGGCACAGATACGCAGTATTTT. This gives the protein CASSADRAGTDTQYF.

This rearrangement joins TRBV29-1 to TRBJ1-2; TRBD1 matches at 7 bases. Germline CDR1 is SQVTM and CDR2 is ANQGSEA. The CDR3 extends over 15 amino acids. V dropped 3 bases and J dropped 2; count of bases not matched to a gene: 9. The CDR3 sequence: CSVESPGQLNYGYTF. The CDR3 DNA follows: TGCAGCGTTGAGTCCCCGGGACAGCTCAACTATGGCTACACCTTC.

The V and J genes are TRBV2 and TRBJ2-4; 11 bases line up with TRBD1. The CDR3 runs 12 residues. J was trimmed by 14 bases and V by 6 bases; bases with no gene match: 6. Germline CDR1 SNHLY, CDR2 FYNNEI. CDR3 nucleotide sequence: TGTGCCAGCAGCCGGGGACAGGGGGAAAAGTACTTC. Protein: CASSRGQGEKYF.

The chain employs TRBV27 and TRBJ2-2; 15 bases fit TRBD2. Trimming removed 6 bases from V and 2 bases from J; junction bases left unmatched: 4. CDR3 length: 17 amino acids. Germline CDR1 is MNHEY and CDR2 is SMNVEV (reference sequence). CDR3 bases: TGTGCCAGCAGACCGGGACTAGCGGGGGGCAACACCGGGGAGCTGTTTTTT. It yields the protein CASRPGLAGGNTGELFF.

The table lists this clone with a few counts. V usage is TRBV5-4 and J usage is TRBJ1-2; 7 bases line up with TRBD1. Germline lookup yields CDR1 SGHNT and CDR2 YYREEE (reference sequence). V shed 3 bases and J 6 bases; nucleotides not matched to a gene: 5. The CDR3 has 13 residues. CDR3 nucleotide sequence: TGTGCCAGCAGCTCGGACAGGTATAATGGCTACACCTTC. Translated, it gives CASSSDRYNGYTF. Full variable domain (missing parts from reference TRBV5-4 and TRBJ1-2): ETGVTQSPTHLIKTRGQQVTLRCSSQSGHNTVSWYQQALGQGPQFIFQYYREEENGRGNFPPRFSGLQFPNYSSELNVNALELDDSALYLCASSSDRYNGYTFGSGTRLTVV.

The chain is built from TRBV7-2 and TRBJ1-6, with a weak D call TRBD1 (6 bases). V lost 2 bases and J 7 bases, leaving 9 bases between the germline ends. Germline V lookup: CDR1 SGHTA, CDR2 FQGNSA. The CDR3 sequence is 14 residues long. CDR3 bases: TGTGCCAGCAGCTTACAGGGGAACAATTCACCCCTCCACTTT. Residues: CASSLQGNNSPLHF.

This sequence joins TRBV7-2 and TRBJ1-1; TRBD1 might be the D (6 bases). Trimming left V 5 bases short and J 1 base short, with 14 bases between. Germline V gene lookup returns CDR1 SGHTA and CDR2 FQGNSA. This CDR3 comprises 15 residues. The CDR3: CASSADRSWNTEAFF. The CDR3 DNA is TGTGCCAGCAGCGCCGACAGGTCGTGGAACACTGAAGCTTTCTTT. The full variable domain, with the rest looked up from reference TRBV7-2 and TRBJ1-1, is GAGVSQSPSNKVTEKGKDVELRCDPISGHTALYWYRQSLGQGLEFLIYFQGNSAPDKSGLPSDRFSAERTGGSVSTLTIQRTQQEDSAVYLCASSADRSWNTEAFFGQGTRLTVV.

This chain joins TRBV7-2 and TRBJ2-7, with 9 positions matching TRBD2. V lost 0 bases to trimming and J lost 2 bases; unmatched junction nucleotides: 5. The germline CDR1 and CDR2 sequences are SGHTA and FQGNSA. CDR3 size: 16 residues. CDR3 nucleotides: TGTGCCAGCAGCTTAGCACTAGCGGGTCTGACCTACGAGCAGTACTTC. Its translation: CASSLALAGLTYEQYF.

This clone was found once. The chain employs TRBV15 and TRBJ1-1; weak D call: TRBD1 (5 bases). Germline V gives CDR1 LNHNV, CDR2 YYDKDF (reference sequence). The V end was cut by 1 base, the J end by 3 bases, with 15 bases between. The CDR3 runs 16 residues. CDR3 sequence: CATSRGRGNLDTEAFF. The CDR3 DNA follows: TGTGCCACCAGCAGAGGGCGGGGGAATTTGGACACTGAAGCTTTCTTT.